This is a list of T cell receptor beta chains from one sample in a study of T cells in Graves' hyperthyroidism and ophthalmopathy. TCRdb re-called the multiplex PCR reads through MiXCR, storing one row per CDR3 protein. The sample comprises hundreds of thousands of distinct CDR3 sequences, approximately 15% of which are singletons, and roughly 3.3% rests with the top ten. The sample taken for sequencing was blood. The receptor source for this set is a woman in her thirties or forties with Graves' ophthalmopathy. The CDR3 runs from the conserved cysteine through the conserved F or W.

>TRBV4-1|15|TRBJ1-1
CASSQGPQGRTEAFF
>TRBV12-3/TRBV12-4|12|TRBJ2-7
CASSFTNYEQYF
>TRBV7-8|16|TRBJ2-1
CASSSRRGTRYNEQFF
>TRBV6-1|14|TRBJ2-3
CASTRAASTDTQYF
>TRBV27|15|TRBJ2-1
CASSSWTSGYNGQFF
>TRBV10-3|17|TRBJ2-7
CAIRGDTPRGVTYEQYF
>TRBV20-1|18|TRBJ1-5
CSARDRGGGVQSNQPQHF
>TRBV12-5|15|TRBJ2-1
CASGPGLRGDDEQFF
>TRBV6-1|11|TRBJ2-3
CASRKLDTQYF
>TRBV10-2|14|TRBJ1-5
CASSGALFNQPQHF
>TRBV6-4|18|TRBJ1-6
CASSEVRLGVGGWSPLHF
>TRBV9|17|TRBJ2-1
CASSVGLAGGQSNEQFF
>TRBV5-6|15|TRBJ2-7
CASSLGVSAPHEQYF
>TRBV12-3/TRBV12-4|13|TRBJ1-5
CASSPGTGKSQHF
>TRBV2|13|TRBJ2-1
CASGTGGANEQFF
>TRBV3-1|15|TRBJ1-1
CASSQAGQRNTEAFF
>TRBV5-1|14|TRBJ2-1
CASSGRSSYNEQFF
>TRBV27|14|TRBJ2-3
CASSRGQGQDTQYF
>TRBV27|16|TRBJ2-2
CASSRQGPSNTGELFF
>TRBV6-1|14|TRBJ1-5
CASSESRVVQPQHF
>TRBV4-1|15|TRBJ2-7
CASSQDVGRAYEQYF
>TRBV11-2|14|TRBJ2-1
CASSPGPRYNEQFF
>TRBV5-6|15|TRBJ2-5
CASSLVNWGQETQYF
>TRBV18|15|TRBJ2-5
CASSPTGQGQETQYF
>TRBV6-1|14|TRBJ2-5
CASRPAGGRETQYF
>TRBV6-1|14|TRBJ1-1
CASSLQTTNTEAFF
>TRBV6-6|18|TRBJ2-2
CASSYRPWTGTGNGELFF
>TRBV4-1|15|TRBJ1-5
CASSQVGTGNQPQHF